The 21 T cell receptor beta chains below all came from one sample that was sequenced in a study of blood T cell repertoires in COVID-19. TCRdb keeps only in-frame clones here, not all; method: immunoSEQ multiplex PCR. The table has nearly 250,000 clones, about nine tenths seen once. Sequencing input: PBMCs or T cells enriched from blood (not recorded which). The source of these receptors is a man aged 45-60 years who had been exposed to COVID-19.

The J gene is TRBJ2-3, the V gene TRBV19, with 10 bases that match TRBD1. This CDR3 region has 14 residues. The germline CDR1 and CDR2 sequences are LNHDA and SQIVND (reference sequence). V lost 8 bases, J lost 4 bases, and 6 bases stayed unmatched. In DNA, the CDR3 is TGTGCCAGTCACCGACAGGGGGCCTCAGATACGCAGTATTTT. Its translation: CASHRQGASDTQYF.

V gene TRBV9 combines with J gene TRBJ1-1, with D perhaps TRBD1 (5 bases). CDR3 size: 14 residues. Trimming cost V 1 base and J 1 base, with 8 bases left between them. CDR1 and CDR2 (germline): SGDLS, YYNGEE. The CDR3 spells CASSVTGENTEAFF. The CDR3 bases are TGTGCCAGCAGCGTAACAGGAGAGAACACTGAAGCTTTCTTT.

This clone has a single count. The J gene is TRBJ1-2, the V gene TRBV11-2; 11 bases line up with TRBD1. V was pared by 5 bases and J by 6 bases, with 17 bases of the junction left unmatched. CDR1 and CDR2 from the germline V gene are SGHAT and FQNNGV. The CDR3 has 18 residues. CDR3 bases: TGTGCCAGCAGCCCCGGCCCGGGACAGGGGGATTCATTGAATGGCTACACCTTC. Residues: CASSPGPGQGDSLNGYTF.

The V call is TRBV18, the J call TRBJ1-5, with TRBD1 matching 7 bases. The CDR3 is made up of 15 amino acids. V lost 6 bases to trimming and J lost 5 bases; unmatched junction nucleotides: 10. The germline V gene encodes CDR1 KGHSH and CDR2 LQKENI. This CDR3 is CASSYGRTGHQPQHF. CDR3 nucleotide sequence: TGTGCCAGCTCTTATGGACGGACAGGTCATCAGCCCCAGCATTTT.

Only one count was recorded for this clone. J is TRBJ2-3 and V is TRBV5-1; TRBD1 matches at 7 bases. V lost 4 bases, J lost 4 bases, and 6 bases stayed unmatched. This CDR3 region has 14 residues. Germline assignment: CDR1 SGHRS and CDR2 YFSETQ. The CDR3 region has the DNA TGCGCCAGCAGCCTACAGGGGTCGGCAGATACGCAGTATTTT. Translated: CASSLQGSADTQYF.

The chain links TRBV4-1 to TRBJ1-1, with 8 bases lining up with TRBD1. The germline CDR1 and CDR2 sequences are MGHRA and YSYEKL. V was pared by 4 bases and J by 0 bases, with 19 bases of the junction left unmatched. The CDR3 has 20 amino acids. In nucleotides, the CDR3 is TGCGCCAGCAGCCGCAGCCTCGGGTTTAGGGACAGGAAAATGAACACTGAAGCTTTCTTT. Translated, it gives CASSRSLGFRDRKMNTEAFF.

The chain is built from TRBV18 and TRBJ1-1; D remains unclear. CDR1 is KGHSH, CDR2 LQKENI, per germline. Trimming left V 5 bases short and J 1 base short, with 8 bases between. The CDR3 has 13 residues. The CDR3 DNA follows: TGTGCCAGCTCAGAATCGGGGAACACTGAAGCTTTCTTT. This codes for CASSESGNTEAFF.

The chain employs TRBV19 and TRBJ1-5; D possibly corresponds to TRBD1 (5 bases). This CDR3 is built from 12 residues. Germline V gives CDR1 LNHDA, CDR2 SQIVND (reference sequence). DNA of the CDR3: TGTGGCGCTAGGGGCCAGGGTCAGCCCCAGCATTTT. Protein: CGARGQGQPQHF. The whole variable domain, remainder taken from reference TRBV19 and TRBJ1-5, is DGGITQSPKYLFRKEGQNVTLSCEQNLNHDAMYWYRQDPGQGLRLIYYSQIVNDFQKGDIAEGYSVSREKKESFPLTVTSAQKNPTAFYLCGARGQGQPQHFGDGTRLSIL.

This chain joins TRBV5-1 and TRBJ1-4; the D is unclear. Germline V gene lookup returns CDR1 SGHRS and CDR2 YFSETQ. The V end was cut by 0 bases, the J end by 8 bases, with 11 bases between. CDR3 size: 14 residues. CDR3 in amino acids: CASSLGYRGEKLFF. The CDR3 nucleotides read TGCGCCAGCAGCTTGGGGTACCGCGGAGAAAAACTGTTTTTT. Supplemented by reference TRBV5-1 and TRBJ1-4, the full variable domain reads KAGVTQTPRYLIKTRGQQVTLSCSPISGHRSVSWYQQTPGQGLQFLFEYFSETQRNKGNFPGRFSGRQFSNSRSEMNVSTLELGDSALYLCASSLGYRGEKLFFGSGTQLSVL.

The chain has TRBV24-1 and TRBJ2-5; 7 nucleotides line up with TRBD2. CDR3 length: 16 amino acids. The V and J ends lost 4 bases and 4 bases, in that order; junction bases with no gene match: 11. From germline, CDR1 is KGHDR and CDR2 SFDVKD. The CDR3 DNA is TGTGCCACCAGTGAACCCTGGGGGGGGAGTAGAGAGACCCAGTACTTC. Protein: CATSEPWGGSRETQYF.

This clone has more than one count but fewer than ten. The rearrangement links TRBV18 to TRBJ1-1, with 7 bases fitting TRBD1. Germline CDR1 reads KGHSH; CDR2 reads LQKENI. The CDR3 runs to 14 residues. The V gene end was trimmed by 4 bases and the J gene end by 3 bases; junction bases not matched to a gene: 5. CDR3 region: CASSRRQGDTEAFF. The DNA for the CDR3 is TGTGCCAGCTCACGTAGACAGGGCGACACTGAAGCTTTCTTT.

This rearrangement joins TRBV5-1 to TRBJ1-3, with D maybe TRBD1 (5 bases). Germline V lookup: CDR1 SGHRS, CDR2 YFSETQ. This CDR3 has 14 residues. Trimming removed 0 bases at V and 8 bases at J, with 12 bases between. DNA for the CDR3: TGCGCCAGCAGCTTGGCTGTAGGGGAACACACCATATATTTT. As protein: CASSLAVGEHTIYF. Combining the CDR3 with reference TRBV5-1 and TRBJ1-3 gives the whole variable domain KAGVTQTPRYLIKTRGQQVTLSCSPISGHRSVSWYQQTPGQGLQFLFEYFSETQRNKGNFPGRFSGRQFSNSRSEMNVSTLELGDSALYLCASSLAVGEHTIYFGEGSWLTVV.

This clone was seen a single time. The chain uses TRBV11-2 and TRBJ2-1; 8 bases are shared with TRBD2. CDR3 size: 19 residues. Germline V gene data show CDR1 as SGHAT and CDR2 as FQNNGV. Germline trimming cut 1 base from V and 1 base from J; bases unmatched to any gene: 12. The CDR3, as DNA: TGTGCCAGCAGCTTAGTACTCGGGGGGGCTCCCTCTTCCTACAATGAGCAGTTCTTC. It specifies CASSLVLGGAPSSYNEQFF.

This chain links TRBV6-5 with TRBJ2-1; D call uncertain. Between the trimmed V and J ends, which lost 2 bases and 6 bases, there was a span of 5 bases. The germline V gene encodes CDR1 MNHEY and CDR2 SVGAGI. The CDR3 covers 12 residues. This CDR3 is CASSYRRNEQFF. CDR3 in DNA: TGTGCCAGCAGTTACCGTCGCAATGAGCAGTTCTTC.

The chain carries TRBV30 and TRBJ1-2, with D perhaps TRBD1 (5 bases). The CDR3 has 12 residues. Germline V gene lookup returns CDR1 GTSNPN and CDR2 SVGIG (reference sequence). Deletions cut 3 bases from V and 4 bases from J, with 9 bases between. The CDR3 DNA reads TGTGCCTGGAGCACAGGAGCCTATGGCTACACCTTC. It encodes CAWSTGAYGYTF.

J is TRBJ2-5 and V is TRBV5-5, with TRBD1 as a possible D gene (6 bases). V gave up 5 bases and J gave up 3 bases, with 11 bases separating them. Per germline, CDR1 SGHKS and CDR2 YYEKEE (reference sequence). The CDR3 runs to 13 residues. The CDR3 sequence is CASSFGQKETQYF. In nucleotides, the CDR3 is TGTGCCAGCAGTTTTGGACAGAAAGAGACCCAGTACTTC.

This chain joins TRBV4-2 and TRBJ1-5; TRBD1 is a possible D gene (6 bases). Germline CDR1 and CDR2: LGHNA and YNFKEQ. V was trimmed by 4 bases and J by 5 bases, leaving 15 bases between them. There are 15 residues in the CDR3. Here the CDR3 DNA reads TGTGCCAGCAGCCGGGATTACAGGGCGGATCAGCCCCAGCATTTT. Its translation is CASSRDYRADQPQHF.

The rearrangement joins TRBV5-1 to TRBJ1-1; TRBD1 matches 7 bases. Germline trimming cut 0 bases from V and 1 base from J; bases unmatched to any gene: 3. Germline assignment: CDR1 SGHRS and CDR2 YFSETQ. The CDR3 runs 15 residues. In nucleotides, the CDR3 is TGCGCCAGCAGCTTGGGGTCAGGGGGGAACACTGAAGCTTTCTTT. Protein: CASSLGSGGNTEAFF.

V gene TRBV2 combines with J gene TRBJ1-1; 8 bases align to TRBD1. Per germline, CDR1 SNHLY and CDR2 FYNNEI. CDR3 length: 14 residues. The V and J ends lost 9 bases and 7 bases, in that order; junction bases with no gene match: 13. CDR3 amino acids: CASRAGGANDEAFF. The CDR3, as DNA: TGTGCCAGTCGGGCAGGGGGCGCGAATGATGAAGCTTTCTTT. Full variable domain (remainder filled in from reference TRBV2 and TRBJ1-1): EPEVTQTPSHQVTQMGQEVILRCVPISNHLYFYWYRQILGQKVEFLVSFYNNEISEKSEIFDDQFSVERPDGSNFTLKIRSTKLEDSAMYFCASRAGGANDEAFFGQGTRLTVV.

This clone was counted a few times. The chain joins TRBV14 to TRBJ2-2; 9 nucleotides align to TRBD2. Looked up from germline, CDR1 is SGHDN and CDR2 is FVKESK. The CDR3 sequence is 16 residues long. Unmatched junction bases numbered 9, after V lost 2 bases and J lost 8 bases. The CDR3 loop reads CASSQLGTSRVGELFF. In nucleotides, the CDR3 is TGTGCCAGCAGCCAACTTGGGACTAGCAGGGTAGGGGAGCTGTTTTTT.

CDR3 in DNA: TGTGCCAGCAGTTTAATAACCGGAGATAACTATGGCTACACCTTC. Translating gives CASSLITGDNYGYTF. V gene TRBV28 combines with J gene TRBJ1-2; no clear D. V lost 2 bases, J lost 1 base, and 11 bases lay in between. This CDR3 contains 15 residues. CDR1 is MDHEN and CDR2 is SYDVKM in the germline V gene.